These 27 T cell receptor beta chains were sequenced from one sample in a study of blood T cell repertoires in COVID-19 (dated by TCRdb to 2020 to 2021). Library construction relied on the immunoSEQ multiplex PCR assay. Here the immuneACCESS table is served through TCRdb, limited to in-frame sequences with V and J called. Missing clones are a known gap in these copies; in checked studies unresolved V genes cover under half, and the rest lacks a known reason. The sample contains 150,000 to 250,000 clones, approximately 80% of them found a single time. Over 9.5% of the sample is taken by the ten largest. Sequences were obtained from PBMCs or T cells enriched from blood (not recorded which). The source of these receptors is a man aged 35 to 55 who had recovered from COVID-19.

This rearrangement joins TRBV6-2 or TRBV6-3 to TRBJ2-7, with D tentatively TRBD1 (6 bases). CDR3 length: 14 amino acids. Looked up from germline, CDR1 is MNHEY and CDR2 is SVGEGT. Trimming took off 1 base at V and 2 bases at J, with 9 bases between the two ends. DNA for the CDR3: TGTGCCAGCAGTTACTGGGGACAAGCCTACGAGCAGTACTTC. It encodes CASSYWGQAYEQYF.

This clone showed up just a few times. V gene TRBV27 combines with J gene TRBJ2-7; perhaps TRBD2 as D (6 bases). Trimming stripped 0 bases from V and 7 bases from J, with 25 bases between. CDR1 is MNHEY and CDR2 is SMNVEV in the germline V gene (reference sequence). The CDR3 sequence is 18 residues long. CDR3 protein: CASSLSFQTPGLGREQYF. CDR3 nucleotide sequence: TGTGCCAGCAGTTTATCATTCCAAACCCCGGGACTGGGAAGGGAGCAGTACTTC.

The CDR3 bases are TGTGCCAGCAGTCCAAACGACAGGGGGCGGGAGACCCAGTACTTC. This codes for CASSPNDRGRETQYF. This chain links TRBV28 with TRBJ2-5, with 10 bases fitting TRBD1. Germline V gives CDR1 MDHEN, CDR2 SYDVKM. This CDR3 is built from 15 residues. V lost 5 bases to trimming and J lost 5 bases; unmatched junction nucleotides: 8.

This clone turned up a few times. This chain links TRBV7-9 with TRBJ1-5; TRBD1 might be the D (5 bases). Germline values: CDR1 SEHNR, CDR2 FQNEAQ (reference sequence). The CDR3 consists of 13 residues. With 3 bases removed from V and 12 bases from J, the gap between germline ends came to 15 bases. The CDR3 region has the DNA TGTGCCAGCAGCTTGGGGGGGAGCTGGGACCAGCATTTT. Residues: CASSLGGSWDQHF.

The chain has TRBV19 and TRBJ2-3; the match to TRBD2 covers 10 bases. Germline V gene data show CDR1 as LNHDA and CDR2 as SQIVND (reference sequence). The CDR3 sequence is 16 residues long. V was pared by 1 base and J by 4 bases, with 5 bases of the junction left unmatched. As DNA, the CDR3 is TGTGCCAGTAGTATAGCTAGCGGGAGTGGCGCAGATACGCAGTATTTT. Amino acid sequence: CASSIASGSGADTQYF.

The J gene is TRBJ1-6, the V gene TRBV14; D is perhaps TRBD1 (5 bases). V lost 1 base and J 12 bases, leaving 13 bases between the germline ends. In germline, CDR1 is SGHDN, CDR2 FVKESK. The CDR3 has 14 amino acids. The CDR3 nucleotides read TGTGCCAGCAGCCAAGGGGTGTGGGGGGGACCCCTCCACTTT. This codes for CASSQGVWGGPLHF.

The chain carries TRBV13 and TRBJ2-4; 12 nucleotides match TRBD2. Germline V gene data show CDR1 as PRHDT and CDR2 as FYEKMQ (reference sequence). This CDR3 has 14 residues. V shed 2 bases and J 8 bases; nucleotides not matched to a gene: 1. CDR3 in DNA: TGTGCCAGCAGCTTACGACTAGCGGGAGACATTCAGTACTTC. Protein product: CASSLRLAGDIQYF.

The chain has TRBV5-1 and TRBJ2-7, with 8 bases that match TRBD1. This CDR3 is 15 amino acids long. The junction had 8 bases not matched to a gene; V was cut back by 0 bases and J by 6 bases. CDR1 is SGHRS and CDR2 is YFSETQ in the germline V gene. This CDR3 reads CASSLVSQGAGEQYF. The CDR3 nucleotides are TGCGCCAGCAGCTTGGTGAGCCAGGGGGCTGGCGAGCAGTACTTC.

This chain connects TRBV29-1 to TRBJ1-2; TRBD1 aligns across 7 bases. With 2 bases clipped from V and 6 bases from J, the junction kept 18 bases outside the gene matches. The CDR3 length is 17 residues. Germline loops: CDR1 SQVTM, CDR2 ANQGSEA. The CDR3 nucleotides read TGCAGCGTTGAAAGGGGTGGGTCAGGGGGTATTTTCGATGGCTACACCTTC. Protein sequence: CSVERGGSGGIFDGYTF.

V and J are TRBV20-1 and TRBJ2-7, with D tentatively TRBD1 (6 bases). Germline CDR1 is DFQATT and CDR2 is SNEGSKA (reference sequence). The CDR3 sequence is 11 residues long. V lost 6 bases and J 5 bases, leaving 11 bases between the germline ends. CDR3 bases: TGCAGTGCATTACAGGGAAACGAGCAGTACGTC. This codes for CSALQGNEQYV.

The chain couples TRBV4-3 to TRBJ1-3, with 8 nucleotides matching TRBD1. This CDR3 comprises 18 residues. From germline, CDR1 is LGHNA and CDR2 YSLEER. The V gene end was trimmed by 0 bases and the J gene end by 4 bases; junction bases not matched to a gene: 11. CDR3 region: CASSQDTRQGLLGNTIYF. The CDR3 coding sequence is TGCGCCAGCAGCCAAGATACGAGACAGGGGTTGTTGGGAAACACCATATATTTT.

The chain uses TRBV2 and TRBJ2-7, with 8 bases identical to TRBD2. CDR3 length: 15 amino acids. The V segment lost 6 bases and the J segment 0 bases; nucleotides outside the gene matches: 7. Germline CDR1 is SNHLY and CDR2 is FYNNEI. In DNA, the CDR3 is TGTGCCAGCAGGACTAGCGCAAGGAGCTCCTACGAGCAGTACTTC. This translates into CASRTSARSSYEQYF.

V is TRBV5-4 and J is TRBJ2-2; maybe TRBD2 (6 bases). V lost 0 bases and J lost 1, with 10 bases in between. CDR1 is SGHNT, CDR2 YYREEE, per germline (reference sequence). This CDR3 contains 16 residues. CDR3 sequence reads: CASSLEPAGNTGELFF. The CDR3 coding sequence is TGTGCCAGCAGCTTGGAACCAGCGGGGAACACCGGGGAGCTGTTTTTT.

The CDR3 spells CAISKDSSKLFF. Here the CDR3 DNA reads TGTGCCATCAGTAAGGACAGTAGTAAACTGTTTTTT. This sequence joins TRBV10-3 and TRBJ1-4; a weak D match, TRBD1 (6 bases). Germline CDR1 reads ENHRY; CDR2 reads SYGVKD. This CDR3 contains 12 residues. The V and J ends lost 5 bases and 11 bases respectively, with 12 bases between them.

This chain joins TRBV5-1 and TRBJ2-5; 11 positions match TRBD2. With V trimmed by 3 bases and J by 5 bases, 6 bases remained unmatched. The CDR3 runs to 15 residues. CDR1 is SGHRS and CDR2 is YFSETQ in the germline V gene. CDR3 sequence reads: CASSSLAGGAETQYF. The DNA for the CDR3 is TGCGCCAGCAGCTCTTTAGCGGGAGGGGCGGAGACCCAGTACTTC.

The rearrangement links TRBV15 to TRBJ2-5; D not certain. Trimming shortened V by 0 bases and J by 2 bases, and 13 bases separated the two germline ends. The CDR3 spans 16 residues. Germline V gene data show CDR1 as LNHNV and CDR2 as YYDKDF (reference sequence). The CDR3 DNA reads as TGTGCCACCAGCAGAGATCTGATTCAGGCGCAAGAGACCCAGTACTTC. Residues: CATSRDLIQAQETQYF.

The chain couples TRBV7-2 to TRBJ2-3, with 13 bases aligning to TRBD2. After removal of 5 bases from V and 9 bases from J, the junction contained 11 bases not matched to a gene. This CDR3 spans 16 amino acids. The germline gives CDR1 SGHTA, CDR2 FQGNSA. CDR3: CASSPPGTSGTQTQYF. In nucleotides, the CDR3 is TGTGCCAGCAGCCCGCCTGGGACTAGCGGGACGCAAACGCAGTATTTT.

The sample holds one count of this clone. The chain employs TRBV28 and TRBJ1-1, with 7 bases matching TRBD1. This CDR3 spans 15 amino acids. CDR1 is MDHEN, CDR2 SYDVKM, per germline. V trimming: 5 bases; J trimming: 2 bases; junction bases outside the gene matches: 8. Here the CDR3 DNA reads TGTGCCAGCAGTCCTTCGGAGGGGGCTAACACTGAAGCTTTCTTT. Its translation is CASSPSEGANTEAFF.

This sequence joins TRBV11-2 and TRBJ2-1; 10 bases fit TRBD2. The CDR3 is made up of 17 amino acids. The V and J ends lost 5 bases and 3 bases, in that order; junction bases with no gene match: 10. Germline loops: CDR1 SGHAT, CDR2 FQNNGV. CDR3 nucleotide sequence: TGTGCCAGCAGCCCTATAGCGGGAGGACCCAACTACAATGAGCAGTTCTTC. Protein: CASSPIAGGPNYNEQFF.

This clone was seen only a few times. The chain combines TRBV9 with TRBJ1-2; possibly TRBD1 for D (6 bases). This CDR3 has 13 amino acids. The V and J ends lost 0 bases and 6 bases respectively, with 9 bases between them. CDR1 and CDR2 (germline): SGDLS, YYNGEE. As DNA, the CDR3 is TGTGCCAGCAGCGTAGCGCCAGGGGATGGCTACACCTTC. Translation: CASSVAPGDGYTF. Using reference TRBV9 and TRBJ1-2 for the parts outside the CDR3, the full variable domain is DSGVTQTPKHLITATGQRVTLRCSPRSGDLSVYWYQQSLDQGLQFLIQYYNGEERAKGNILERFSAQQFPDLHSELNLSSLELGDSALYFCASSVAPGDGYTFGSGTRLTVV.

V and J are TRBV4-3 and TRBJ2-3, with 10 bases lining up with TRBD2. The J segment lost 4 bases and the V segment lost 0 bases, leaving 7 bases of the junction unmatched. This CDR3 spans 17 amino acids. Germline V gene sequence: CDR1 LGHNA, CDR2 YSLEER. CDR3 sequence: CASSQDELAGDPDTQYF. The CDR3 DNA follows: TGCGCCAGCAGCCAAGACGAGCTAGCGGGAGACCCAGATACGCAGTATTTT.

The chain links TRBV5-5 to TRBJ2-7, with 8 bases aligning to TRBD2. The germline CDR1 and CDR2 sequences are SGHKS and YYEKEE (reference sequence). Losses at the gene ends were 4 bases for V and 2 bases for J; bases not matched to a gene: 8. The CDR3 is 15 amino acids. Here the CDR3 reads CASSKSSGSTYEQYF. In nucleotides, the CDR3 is TGTGCCAGCAGCAAATCTAGCGGGTCGACCTACGAGCAGTACTTC.

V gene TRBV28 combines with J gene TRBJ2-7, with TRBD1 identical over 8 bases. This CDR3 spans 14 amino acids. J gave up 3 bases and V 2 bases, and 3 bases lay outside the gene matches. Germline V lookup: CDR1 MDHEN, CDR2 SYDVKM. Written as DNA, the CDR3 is TGTGCCAGCAGTTTACCAGGGGGCCTCTACGAGCAGTACTTC. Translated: CASSLPGGLYEQYF. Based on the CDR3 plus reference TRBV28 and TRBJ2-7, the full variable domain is DVKVTQSSRYLVKRTGEKVFLECVQDMDHENMFWYRQDPGLGLRLIYFSYDVKMKEKGDIPEGYSVSREKKERFSLILESASTNQTSMYLCASSLPGGLYEQYFGPGTRLTVT.

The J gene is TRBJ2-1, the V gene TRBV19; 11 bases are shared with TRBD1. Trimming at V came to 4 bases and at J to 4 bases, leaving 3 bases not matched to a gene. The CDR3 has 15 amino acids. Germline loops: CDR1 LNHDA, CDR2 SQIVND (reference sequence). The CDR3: CASSTGTGGYNEQFF. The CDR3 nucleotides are TGTGCCAGTAGTACTGGGACAGGGGGGTACAATGAGCAGTTCTTC.

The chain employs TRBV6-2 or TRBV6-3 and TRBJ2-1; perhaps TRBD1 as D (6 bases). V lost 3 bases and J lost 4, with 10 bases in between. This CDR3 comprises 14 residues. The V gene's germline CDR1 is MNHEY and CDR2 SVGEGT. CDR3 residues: CASSYRTEYNEQFF. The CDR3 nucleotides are TGTGCCAGCAGTTATAGGACAGAATACAATGAGCAGTTCTTC.

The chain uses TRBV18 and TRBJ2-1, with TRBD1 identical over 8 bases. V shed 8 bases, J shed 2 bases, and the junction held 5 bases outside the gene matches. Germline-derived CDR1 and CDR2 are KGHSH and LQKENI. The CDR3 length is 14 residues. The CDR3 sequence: CASNGQGPYNEQFF. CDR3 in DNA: TGTGCCAGCAACGGACAGGGACCCTACAATGAGCAGTTCTTC.

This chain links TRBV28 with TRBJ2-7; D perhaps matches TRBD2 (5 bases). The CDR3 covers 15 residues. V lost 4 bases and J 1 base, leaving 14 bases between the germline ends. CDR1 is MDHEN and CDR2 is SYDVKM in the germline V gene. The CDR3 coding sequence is TGTGCCAGCAGTTGGACTCTCCCCAAATCCTACGAGCAGTACTTC. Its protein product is CASSWTLPKSYEQYF.